This is a list of T cell receptor beta chains from one sample in a study of radiotherapy plus CTLA-4 blockade in lung cancer. TCRdb keeps only in-frame clones here, not all; method: immunoSEQ multiplex PCR. Of approximately 30,000 clones listed, around 70% are singletons. The sample here was peripheral blood, taken from a patient treated with radiotherapy plus ipilimumab. The source of these receptors is a human donor with non-small cell lung cancer whose response to radiotherapy plus ipilimumab could not be evaluated. The CDR3 runs from the conserved cysteine through the conserved F or W. D genes are given only for firm matches. For some rows the clone size is stated as once, few or many, or as a class when expanded; others skip it.

TRBV19	TRBJ1-5	.	TRBD1	CASRDRGNQPQHF	TGTGCCAGTAGGGACAGGGGAAATCAGCCCCAGCATTTT
TRBV20-1	TRBJ1-3	.	.	CSVLSGNTIYF	TGCAGTGTTCTCTCTGGAAACACCATATATTTT
TRBV6-6	TRBJ2-3	.	TRBD1	CASRHDRGSTDTQYF	TGTGCCAGCAGACACGACAGGGGAAGCACAGATACGCAGTATTTT
TRBV30	TRBJ2-7	.	.	CAWRNFGVSYEQYF	TGTGCCTGGAGGAATTTCGGGGTCTCCTACGAGCAGTACTTC
TRBV7-3	TRBJ2-3	.	.	CASSLVGQGTDTQYF	TGTGCCAGCAGCTTGGTGGGCCAGGGCACAGATACGCAGTATTTT
TRBV19	TRBJ2-4	few	TRBD1	CASSLRPGQGNIQYF	TGTGCCAGTAGTTTACGTCCGGGACAGGGGAACATTCAGTACTTC
TRBV2	TRBJ2-1	.	TRBD1	CASSYQGANEQFF	TGTGCCAGCAGTTATCAGGGGGCGAATGAGCAGTTCTTC
TRBV7-9	TRBJ1-6	once	.	CASSLNGNSPLHF	TGTGCCAGCAGCTTAAACGGGAATTCACCCCTCCACTTT
TRBV5-6	TRBJ1-5	.	.	CASSLGGGYSNQPQHF	TGTGCCAGCAGCTTGGGGGGGGGATATAGCAATCAGCCCCAGCATTTT
TRBV5-1	TRBJ2-3	.	.	CASSPQGLSTDTQYF	TGCGCCAGCAGCCCCCAGGGGTTAAGTACAGATACGCAGTATTTT
TRBV2	TRBJ2-5	.	.	CASSSAASPHQVETQYF	TGTGCCAGCAGTTCGGCGGCTAGCCCACATCAGGTGGAGACCCAGTACTTC
TRBV5-5	TRBJ2-5	.	.	CASSSPGSETQYF	TGTGCCAGCAGCTCCCCCGGTTCAGAGACCCAGTACTTC
TRBV25-1	TRBJ1-5	.	.	CASSVGGSGNQPQHF	TGTGCCAGCAGTGTCGGAGGCAGCGGCAATCAGCCCCAGCATTTT
TRBV9	TRBJ1-1	.	.	CASSASGGAGNTEAFF	TGTGCCAGCAGCGCCTCCGGGGGGGCCGGTAACACTGAAGCTTTCTTT
TRBV6-6	TRBJ2-3	few	TRBD1	CASTATGARDTQYF	TGTGCCAGCACTGCGACAGGGGCGAGAGATACGCAGTATTTT
TRBV29-1	TRBJ1-1	.	.	CSILGNTEAFF	TGCAGCATCCTAGGGAACACTGAAGCTTTCTTT
TRBV19	TRBJ1-1	.	TRBD1	CASSIRGLGTEAFF	TGTGCCAGTAGTATCAGGGGGCTTGGAACTGAAGCTTTCTTT
TRBV7-2	TRBJ2-1	once	.	CASSRKRVGFHEQFF	TGTGCCAGCAGCAGAAAGCGGGTAGGTTTTCATGAGCAGTTCTTC
TRBV5-4	TRBJ1-2	.	.	CASSRATENYGYTF	TGTGCCAGCAGCCGAGCTACAGAGAACTATGGCTACACCTTC
TRBV11-2	TRBJ2-7	.	.	CASSSAGTRYDEQYF	TGTGCCAGCAGTTCTGCCGGGACTCGATATGACGAGCAGTACTTC
TRBV5-6	TRBJ1-1	once	TRBD1	CASSAPGQGSAEAFF	TGTGCCAGCAGCGCACCGGGACAGGGGAGCGCTGAAGCTTTCTTT
TRBV6-6	TRBJ2-3	.	TRBD2	CASRLASSTDTQYF	TGTGCCAGCAGACTAGCGTCTAGCACAGATACGCAGTATTTT
TRBV28	TRBJ1-3	once	.	CASSSAFRGSGNTIYF	TGTGCCAGCAGTTCCGCTTTCAGGGGATCTGGAAACACCATATATTTT
TRBV27	TRBJ2-1	.	TRBD2	CASSLLAGGPQSHNEQFF	TGTGCCAGCAGTTTGTTAGCGGGAGGGCCCCAGTCCCACAATGAGCAGTTCTTC
TRBV5-1	TRBJ2-5	.	TRBD1	CASSWTGDIRETQYF	TGCGCCAGCAGTTGGACAGGGGATATCCGGGAGACCCAGTACTTC
TRBV7-6	TRBJ1-3	.	.	CASSLAGAGLGNTIYF	TGTGCCAGCAGCTTAGCCGGTGCAGGGTTAGGAAACACCATATATTTT
TRBV9	TRBJ1-1	.	.	CASSVGRASEAFF	TGTGCCAGCAGCGTGGGCAGGGCGTCTGAAGCTTTCTTT
TRBV10-1	TRBJ1-2	.	.	CASSVSGSYGYTF	TGCGCCAGCAGTGTATCAGGGTCCTATGGCTACACCTTC
TRBV27	TRBJ1-4	.	TRBD1	CASSSWTGTNEKLFF	TGTGCCAGCAGTTCGTGGACAGGAACTAATGAAAAACTGTTTTTT
TRBV6-5	TRBJ1-2	.	TRBD1	CASSPGQGRYTF	TGTGCCAGCAGTCCCGGACAGGGACGCTACACCTTC
TRBV5-5	TRBJ2-5	.	TRBD2	CASSPRLAGVGETQYF	TGTGCCAGCAGCCCCAGACTAGCGGGCGTAGGGGAGACCCAGTACTTC
TRBV5-6	TRBJ2-3	.	TRBD2	CASSFAGGGSTDTQYF	TGTGCCAGCAGCTTTGCGGGAGGGGGTAGCACAGATACGCAGTATTTT
TRBV6-5	TRBJ2-3	.	.	CASSQGPDTQYF	TGTGCCAGCTCACAGGGACCAGATACGCAGTATTTT